The rows below give T cell receptor beta chains drawn from one sample of a study of T cells in localized non-small cell lung cancer. Sequencing was performed with immunoSEQ multiplex PCR; in TCRdb, only in-frame clones are kept and a portion is missing. Of about 700 clones detected, 25% to 30% appear once; the ten largest clones hold over 10%. This specimen was normal lung tissue next to the tumor, taken before any cancer treatment. The receptors stem from a female donor older than 55 with stage II lung adenocarcinoma. The CDR3 runs from the conserved cysteine through the conserved F or W. Fields, in order: CDR3 protein, CDR3 DNA, clone size, V gene, J gene, D gene. The D gene is left open where the match is weak. Some rows have no size entry. The others give once, few or many, or a class for an expanded clone.

CDR3: CASNFRQGEAFF
DNA: TGTGCCAGCAACTTTAGACAGGGGGAAGCTTTCTTT
size: few
V: TRBV2
J: TRBJ1-1
D: TRBD1

CDR3: CSVKGPGLNTGELFF
DNA: TGCAGCGTCAAAGGGCCAGGATTGAACACCGGGGAGCTGTTTTTT
size: -
V: TRBV29-1
J: TRBJ2-2
D: -

CDR3: CASSLWTSGPNEQFF
DNA: TGTGCCAGCAGTTTATGGACTAGCGGACCCAATGAGCAGTTCTTC
size: -
V: TRBV28
J: TRBJ2-1
D: TRBD2

CDR3: CASSTSHGLVYEQFF
DNA: TGTGCCAGTAGTACCTCCCATGGACTAGTCTATGAGCAGTTCTTC
size: -
V: TRBV19
J: TRBJ2-1
D: TRBD2

CDR3: CASSLQGARNTEAFF
DNA: TGTGCCAGCAGCTTACAGGGGGCGCGAAACACTGAAGCTTTCTTT
size: -
V: TRBV11-3
J: TRBJ1-1
D: TRBD1

CDR3: CASSPVRGHGYTF
DNA: TGTGCCAGCAGCCCGGTAAGGGGGCACGGCTACACCTTC
size: medium-sized
V: TRBV7-2
J: TRBJ1-2
D: TRBD1

CDR3: CASSDGVERPLHF
DNA: TGTGCCAGCAGTGACGGGGTCGAGCGACCCCTCCACTTT
size: -
V: TRBV6-8
J: TRBJ1-6
D: -